This TCR beta chain was recovered during a study of identical twins (dated by TCRdb to 2016 to 2017). In the study overall: To test whether fetal clonotypes persist, the study used deep sequencing on TCR alpha and beta repertoires from monozygotic twins, unrelated adults of various ages, and cord blood. To rule out contamination, replicate twin experiments were performed at different times with different library preparation protocols.

Overall study outcomes, separate from this receptor: Zero-insertion analyses could be partly confounded by invariant T cells such as MAIT and iNKT, though diverse VJ usage argued against such confounding for most clonotypes. A weaker excess of twin sharing was found in beta out-of-frame sequences because the signal-to-noise ratio was lowered by fewer shared sequences. Because the same donors could not be followed over many years, the conclusions depended on cross-sectional statistical analysis. Fewer insertions were carried by abundant cord blood beta clonotypes; a weaker similar trend was observed in young adult naive repertoires, while no such trend was observed in memory repertoires. Out-of-frame TCR alpha sharing in monozygotic twins was systematically underestimated by recombination models, whereas sharing between unrelated individuals was in agreement with the recombination models. Compared with coincidental sharing between unrelated individuals, out-of-frame TCR alpha sequences shared between twins had an excess of sequences with low generation probability.

On this clonotype itself: Its antigen is currently not known. No much larger clone exists at a distance of one base, and base qualities are not known.

From the cysteine through the phenylalanine, the CDR3 covers 11 amino acids. This entry keeps only the CDR3 DNA: 33 bases, framed from base 1. V was cut back by 7 bases and J by 5 bases, leaving a gap of 8 bases between them. Via the germline V gene, CDR1 is MDHEN and CDR2 SYDVKM. All donors were healthy Caucasians. The twin cohort comprised three pairs of female monozygotic twins, all aged about 18 to 30 years. CD4+ and CD8+ T cell populations were isolated with positive isolation kits from Invitrogen. Receptor libraries were prepared by 5' RACE. This sample was sequenced with an Illumina HiSeq 2000. A universal primer binding site was added through template switching, and the final cDNA carried a unique molecular identifier so that TCR cDNA molecules could be counted accurately. Specific primers in the conserved constant-segment region were used to synthesize first-strand cDNA for the TCR alpha and beta chains. To control for contamination, each cDNA library was double barcoded with a SMART-Mk sample barcode plus Illumina barcodes. TruSeq adapter sequences, together with Illumina sample barcodes, were added in two successive PCR steps. The Illumina HiSeq platform was used with custom primers to sequence TCR alpha and beta cDNA libraries. On the study's bioinformatics: MiGEC processed the raw reads to extract unique molecular identifiers, while MiXCR was used to determine the CDR3 positions. For each individual, recombination models were inferred using an EM algorithm with the repgenHMM and IGoR tools. The analysis of shared clonotypes was done with the tcR package in R, with sharing normalized by the product of cloneset sizes. Out-of-frame nonproductive sequences were analyzed to study raw recombination free of thymic and clonal selection effects. The public reads were run again by TCRdb, first through fastp at Q25 and then through MiXCR, and only productive beta chains were kept. Rows merge per CDR3 protein into single entries with the most common DNA and genes. For this entry, the V and J calls and clone size follow TCRdb and not the study's own pipeline. Within this sample are fewer than 550,000 distinct CDR3 sequences, with 14% of them counted one time only. Of the sample, approximately 1% is held by the ten largest clones.

These same records also appear under a second study, on yellow fever vaccine responses in identical twins. The second paper states: The authors reported that the T cell response to vaccination in identical twins appeared partly convergent and partly personalized. In the study, vaccine-responding T cell clones were precisely tracked in identical twins.

The source of this sequence is a young woman in good health. Sequencing input: CD4+ T cells sorted from blood. The V gene is TRBV28 and the J gene is TRBJ2-5; the D gene cannot be resolved reliably. DNA sequence: TGTGCCAGCACCACAGAGGAGACCCAGTACTTC. The translation is CASTTEETQYF.